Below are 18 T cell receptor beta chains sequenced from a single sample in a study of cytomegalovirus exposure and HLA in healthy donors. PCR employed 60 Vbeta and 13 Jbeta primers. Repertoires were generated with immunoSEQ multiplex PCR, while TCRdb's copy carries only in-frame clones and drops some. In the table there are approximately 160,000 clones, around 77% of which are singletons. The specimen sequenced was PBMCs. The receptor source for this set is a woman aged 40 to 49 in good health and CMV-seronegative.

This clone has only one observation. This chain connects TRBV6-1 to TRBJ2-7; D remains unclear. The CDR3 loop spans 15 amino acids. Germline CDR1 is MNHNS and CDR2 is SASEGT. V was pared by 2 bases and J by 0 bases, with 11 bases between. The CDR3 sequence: CASSEMGTLSYEQYF. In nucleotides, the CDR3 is TGTGCCAGCAGTGAAATGGGCACTCTCTCCTACGAGCAGTACTTC.

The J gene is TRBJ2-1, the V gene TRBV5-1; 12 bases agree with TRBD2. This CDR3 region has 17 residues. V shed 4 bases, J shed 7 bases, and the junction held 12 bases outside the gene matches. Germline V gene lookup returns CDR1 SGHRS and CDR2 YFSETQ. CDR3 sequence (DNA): TGCGCCAGCAGCGCCCAACCGACTAGCGGGAGTTGGAATGAGCAGTTCTTC. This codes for CASSAQPTSGSWNEQFF. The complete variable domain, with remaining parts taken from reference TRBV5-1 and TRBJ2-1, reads KAGVTQTPRYLIKTRGQQVTLSCSPISGHRSVSWYQQTPGQGLQFLFEYFSETQRNKGNFPGRFSGRQFSNSRSEMNVSTLELGDSALYLCASSAQPTSGSWNEQFFGPGTRLTVL.

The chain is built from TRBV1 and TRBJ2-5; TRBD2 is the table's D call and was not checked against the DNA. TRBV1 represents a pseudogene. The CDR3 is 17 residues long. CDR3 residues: CTSSQDRGKRDRETQYF. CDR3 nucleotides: TGCACCAGCAGCCAAGATCGGGGTAAGCGGGATCGAGAGACCCAGTACTTC.

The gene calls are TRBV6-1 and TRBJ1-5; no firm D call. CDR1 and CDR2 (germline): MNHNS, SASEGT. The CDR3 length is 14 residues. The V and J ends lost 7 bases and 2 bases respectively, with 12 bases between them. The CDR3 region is CASKENPGNQPQHF. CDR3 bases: TGTGCCAGCAAGGAGAATCCGGGCAATCAGCCCCAGCATTTT.

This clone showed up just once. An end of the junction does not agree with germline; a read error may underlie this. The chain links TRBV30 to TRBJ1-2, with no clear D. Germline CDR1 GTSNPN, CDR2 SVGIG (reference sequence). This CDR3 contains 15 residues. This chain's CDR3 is CARRWQALSNYGYTF. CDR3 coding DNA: TGTGCCAGGAGATGGCAGGCTCTTTCTAACTATGGCTACACCTTC.

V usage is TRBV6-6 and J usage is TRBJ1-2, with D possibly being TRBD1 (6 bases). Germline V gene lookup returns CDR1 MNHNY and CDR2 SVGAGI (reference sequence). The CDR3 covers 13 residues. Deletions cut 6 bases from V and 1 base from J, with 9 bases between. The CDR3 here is CASSLQGNYGYTF. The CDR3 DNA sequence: TGTGCCAGCAGCCTACAGGGTAACTATGGCTACACCTTC.

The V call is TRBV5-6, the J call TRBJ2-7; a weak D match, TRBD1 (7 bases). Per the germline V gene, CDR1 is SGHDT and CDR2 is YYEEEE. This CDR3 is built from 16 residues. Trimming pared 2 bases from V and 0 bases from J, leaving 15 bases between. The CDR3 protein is CASSFLGQGGSYEQYF. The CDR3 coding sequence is TGTGCCAGCAGCTTTCTCGGGCAGGGGGGCTCCTACGAGCAGTACTTC.

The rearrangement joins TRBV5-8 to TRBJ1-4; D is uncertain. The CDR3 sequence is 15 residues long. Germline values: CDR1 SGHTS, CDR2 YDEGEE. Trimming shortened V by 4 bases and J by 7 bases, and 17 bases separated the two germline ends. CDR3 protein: CASSPSGRAIEKLFF. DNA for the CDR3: TGTGCCAGCAGCCCCTCGGGGAGGGCAATTGAAAAACTGTTTTTT. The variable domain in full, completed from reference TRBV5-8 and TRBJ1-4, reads EAGVTQSPTHLIKTRGQQATLRCSPISGHTSVYWYQQALGLGLQFLLWYDEGEERNRGNFPPRFSGRQFPNYSSELNVNALELEDSALYLCASSPSGRAIEKLFFGSGTQLSVL.

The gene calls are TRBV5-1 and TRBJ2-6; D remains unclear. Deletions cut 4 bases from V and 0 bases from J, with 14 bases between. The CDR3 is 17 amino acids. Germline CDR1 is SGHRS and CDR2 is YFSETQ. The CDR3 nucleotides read TGCGCCAGCAGCCTCCCGAGCTACCACTCTGGGGCCAACGTCCTGACTTTC. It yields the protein CASSLPSYHSGANVLTF.

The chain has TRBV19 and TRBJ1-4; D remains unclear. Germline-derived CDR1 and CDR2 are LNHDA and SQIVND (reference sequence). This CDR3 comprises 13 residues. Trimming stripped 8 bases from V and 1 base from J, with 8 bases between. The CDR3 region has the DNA TGTGCCAGTCAAGAGTTAACTAATGAAAAACTGTTTTTT. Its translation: CASQELTNEKLFF. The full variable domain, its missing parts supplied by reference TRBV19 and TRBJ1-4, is DGGITQSPKYLFRKEGQNVTLSCEQNLNHDAMYWYRQDPGQGLRLIYYSQIVNDFQKGDIAEGYSVSREKKESFPLTVTSAQKNPTAFYLCASQELTNEKLFFGSGTQLSVL.

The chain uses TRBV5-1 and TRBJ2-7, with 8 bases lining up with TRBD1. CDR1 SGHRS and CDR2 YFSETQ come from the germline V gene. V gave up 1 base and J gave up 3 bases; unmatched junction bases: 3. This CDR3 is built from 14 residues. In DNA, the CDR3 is TGCGCCAGCAGCTTGAGGACAGGGAACTACGAGCAGTACTTC. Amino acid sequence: CASSLRTGNYEQYF.

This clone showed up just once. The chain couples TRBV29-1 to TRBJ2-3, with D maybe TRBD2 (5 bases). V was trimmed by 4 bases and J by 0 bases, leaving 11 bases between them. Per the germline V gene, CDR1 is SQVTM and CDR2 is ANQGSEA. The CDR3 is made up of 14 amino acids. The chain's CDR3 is CSVVADYSTDTQYF. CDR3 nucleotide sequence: TGCAGCGTTGTTGCCGACTATAGCACAGATACGCAGTATTTT.

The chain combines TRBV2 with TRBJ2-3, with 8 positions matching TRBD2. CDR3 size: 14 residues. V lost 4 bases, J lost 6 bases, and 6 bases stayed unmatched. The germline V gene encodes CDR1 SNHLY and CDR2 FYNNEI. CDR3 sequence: CASSVERGTDTQYF. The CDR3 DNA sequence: TGTGCCAGCAGTGTTGAGCGGGGGACGGATACGCAGTATTTT.

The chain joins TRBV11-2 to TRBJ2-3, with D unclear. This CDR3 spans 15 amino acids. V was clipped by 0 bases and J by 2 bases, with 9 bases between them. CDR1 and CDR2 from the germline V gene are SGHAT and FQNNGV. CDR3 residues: CASSLEGGYTDTQYF. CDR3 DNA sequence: TGTGCCAGCAGCTTAGAAGGCGGATACACAGATACGCAGTATTTT.

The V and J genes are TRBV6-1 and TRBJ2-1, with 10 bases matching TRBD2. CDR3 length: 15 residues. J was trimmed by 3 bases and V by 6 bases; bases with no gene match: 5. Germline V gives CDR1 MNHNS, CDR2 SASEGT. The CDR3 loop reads CASRLTSGDYNEQFF. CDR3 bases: TGTGCCAGCAGGCTAACTAGCGGGGACTACAATGAGCAGTTCTTC.

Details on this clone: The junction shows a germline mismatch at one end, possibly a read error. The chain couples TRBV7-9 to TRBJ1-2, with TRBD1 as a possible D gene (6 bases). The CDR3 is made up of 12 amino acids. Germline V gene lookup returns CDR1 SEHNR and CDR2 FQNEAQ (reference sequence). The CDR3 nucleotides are TGTTCCAGCAGCTTCCAGGGGCATGGCTACACCTTC. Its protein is CSSSFQGHGYTF.

The CDR3 is CASSIGRGNYYGYTF. CDR3 coding DNA: TGTGCCAGTAGTATAGGGCGAGGGAATTACTATGGCTACACCTTC. The chain couples TRBV19 to TRBJ1-2, with D hard to call. CDR1 LNHDA and CDR2 SQIVND come from the germline V gene (reference sequence). The CDR3 totals 15 residues. V was clipped by 1 base and J by 3 bases, with 12 bases between them. The variable domain in full, completed from reference TRBV19 and TRBJ1-2, reads DGGITQSPKYLFRKEGQNVTLSCEQNLNHDAMYWYRQDPGQGLRLIYYSQIVNDFQKGDIAEGYSVSREKKESFPLTVTSAQKNPTAFYLCASSIGRGNYYGYTFGSGTRLTVV.

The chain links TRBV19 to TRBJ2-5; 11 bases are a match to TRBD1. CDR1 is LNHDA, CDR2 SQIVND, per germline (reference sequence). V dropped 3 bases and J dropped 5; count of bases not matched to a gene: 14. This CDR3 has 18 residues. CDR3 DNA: TGTGCCAGTAGTATGTCAGGACCTCTCGGGACAGGGGGGGAGACCCAGTACTTC. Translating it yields CASSMSGPLGTGGETQYF.